The rows below give T cell receptor beta chains drawn from one sample of a study of T cells in Graves' hyperthyroidism and ophthalmopathy. TCRdb passed the multiplex PCR reads through MiXCR, listing each CDR3 protein once. Among 550,000 to 600,000 distinct CDR3 sequences listed, 15% to 20% were seen once. The sample was blood. All receptors derive from a woman in her late teens or twenties with Graves' hyperthyroidism. CDR3s include the opening cysteine and the closing phenylalanine or tryptophan. D genes are given only for firm matches. Size is stated for part of the rows, as once, few or many counts, or as a class when the clone is expanded.

j_gene: TRBJ2-7
abundance: many
v_gene: TRBV6-1
d_gene: TRBD2
CDR3aa: CASSEEGVAGYEQYF
CDR3nt: TGTGCCAGCAGTGAAGAAGGAGTAGCGGGCTACGAGCAGTACTTC

j_gene: TRBJ1-2
abundance: many
v_gene: TRBV28
d_gene: TRBD1
CDR3aa: CASREAGTGGSGYGYTF
CDR3nt: TGTGCCAGCAGAGAAGCCGGGACAGGGGGTAGTGGATATGGCTACACCTTC

j_gene: TRBJ2-7
abundance: many
v_gene: TRBV28
d_gene: TRBD1
CDR3aa: CASSEGAVSYEQYF
CDR3nt: TGTGCCAGCAGTGAGGGGGCGGTTTCCTACGAGCAGTACTTC

j_gene: TRBJ2-3
abundance: many
v_gene: TRBV28
d_gene: TRBD2
CDR3aa: CASSRSGRAVDTQYF
CDR3nt: TGTGCCAGCAGCCGAAGCGGGAGGGCCGTAGATACGCAGTATTTT

j_gene: TRBJ2-1
abundance: many
v_gene: TRBV20-1
d_gene: -
CDR3aa: CSAQTGLNEQFF
CDR3nt: TGCAGTGCTCAGACGGGGCTCAATGAGCAGTTCTTC

j_gene: TRBJ2-1
abundance: many
v_gene: TRBV20-1
d_gene: -
CDR3aa: CSAKESSYNEQFF
CDR3nt: TGCAGTGCTAAGGAGAGCTCCTACAATGAGCAGTTCTTC

j_gene: TRBJ2-1
abundance: many
v_gene: TRBV7-2
d_gene: -
CDR3aa: CASSPDLGSYNEQFF
CDR3nt: TGTGCCAGCAGCCCAGACCTAGGGTCCTACAATGAGCAGTTCTTC

j_gene: TRBJ2-1
abundance: few
v_gene: TRBV6-1
d_gene: TRBD2
CDR3aa: CASSELLAGSYNEQFF
CDR3nt: TGTGCCAGCAGTGAATTACTAGCGGGGTCCTACAATGAGCAGTTCTTC

j_gene: TRBJ2-3
abundance: -
v_gene: TRBV27
d_gene: TRBD2
CDR3aa: CASRRAGVGTDTQYF
CDR3nt: TGTGCCAGCAGACGAGCGGGAGTCGGGACAGATACGCAGTATTTT

j_gene: TRBJ1-2
abundance: -
v_gene: TRBV29-1
d_gene: TRBD1
CDR3aa: CSVPGQGGYTF
CDR3nt: TGCAGCGTACCGGGACAGGGTGGCTACACCTTC

j_gene: TRBJ2-1
abundance: -
v_gene: TRBV7-2
d_gene: -
CDR3aa: CASSPSHEQFF
CDR3nt: TGTGCCAGCAGCCCCAGCCATGAGCAGTTCTTC

j_gene: TRBJ1-1
abundance: few
v_gene: TRBV18
d_gene: -
CDR3aa: CASSPLQRGNTEAFF
CDR3nt: TGTGCCAGCTCACCATTGCAGCGGGGGAACACTGAAGCTTTCTTT

j_gene: TRBJ2-2
abundance: -
v_gene: TRBV15
d_gene: TRBD2
CDR3aa: CATSRVSGRPGELFF
CDR3nt: TGTGCCACCAGCAGAGTTAGCGGGAGGCCCGGGGAGCTGTTTTTT

j_gene: TRBJ2-5
abundance: -
v_gene: TRBV9
d_gene: -
CDR3aa: CASSVEGGGETQYF
CDR3nt: TGTGCCAGCAGCGTAGAGGGGGGTGGAGAGACCCAGTACTTC

j_gene: TRBJ1-5
abundance: -
v_gene: TRBV15
d_gene: -
CDR3aa: CATSRDDWGPAGNQPQHF
CDR3nt: TGTGCCACCAGCAGAGATGATTGGGGCCCCGCTGGCAATCAGCCCCAGCATTTT

j_gene: TRBJ2-4
abundance: once
v_gene: TRBV6-5
d_gene: TRBD1
CDR3aa: CASSYSPGGQGSKNIQYF
CDR3nt: TGTGCCAGCAGTTACTCACCGGGGGGACAGGGGTCGAAAAACATTCAGTACTTC

j_gene: TRBJ2-1
abundance: -
v_gene: TRBV20-1
d_gene: TRBD2
CDR3aa: CSAPRGGGEQFF
CDR3nt: TGCAGTGCTCCCCGGGGGGGGGGTGAGCAGTTCTTC

j_gene: TRBJ2-2
abundance: once
v_gene: TRBV4-1
d_gene: TRBD2
CDR3aa: CASSRAGGVTGELFF
CDR3nt: TGCGCCAGCAGCCGGGCGGGAGGGGTCACCGGGGAGCTGTTTTTT

j_gene: TRBJ1-2
abundance: -
v_gene: TRBV6-2/TRBV6-3
d_gene: -
CDR3aa: CASRRSSGGTMGYTF
CDR3nt: TGTGCCAGCAGGAGGTCTTCGGGCGGCACGATGGGGTACACCTTC

j_gene: TRBJ1-2
abundance: many
v_gene: TRBV15
d_gene: TRBD1
CDR3aa: CATSRETGNYGYTF
CDR3nt: TGTGCCACCAGCAGAGAGACAGGGAACTATGGCTACACCTTC

j_gene: TRBJ1-1
abundance: many
v_gene: TRBV6-6
d_gene: -
CDR3aa: CASSYAGEAFF
CDR3nt: TGTGCCAGCAGTTACGCGGGTGAAGCTTTCTTT

j_gene: TRBJ2-2
abundance: -
v_gene: TRBV5-1
d_gene: TRBD1
CDR3aa: CASSPRDSWNTGELFF
CDR3nt: TGCGCCAGCAGCCCCCGGGACAGTTGGAACACCGGGGAGCTGTTTTTT

j_gene: TRBJ2-7
abundance: -
v_gene: TRBV20-1
d_gene: -
CDR3aa: CSASLGRGIAYEQYF
CDR3nt: TGCAGTGCTAGTCTTGGCAGGGGAATCGCCTACGAGCAGTACTTC

j_gene: TRBJ1-1
abundance: many
v_gene: TRBV4-1
d_gene: -
CDR3aa: CASSQGVGNTEAFF
CDR3nt: TGCGCCAGCAGCCAAGGGGTGGGGAACACTGAAGCTTTCTTT

j_gene: TRBJ2-1
abundance: -
v_gene: TRBV7-9
d_gene: TRBD2
CDR3aa: CASSFGRAGGGNEQFF
CDR3nt: TGTGCCAGCAGCTTTGGACGAGCGGGGGGGGGAAATGAGCAGTTCTTC

j_gene: TRBJ2-3
abundance: few
v_gene: TRBV12-3/TRBV12-4
d_gene: -
CDR3aa: CASSLWVPRKLSQYF
CDR3nt: TGTGCCAGCAGTTTATGGGTTCCCCGGAAGTTGTCGCAGTATTTT

j_gene: TRBJ2-5
abundance: many
v_gene: TRBV3-1
d_gene: -
CDR3aa: CASSQVLPLQETQYF
CDR3nt: TGTGCCAGCAGCCAAGTCCTCCCACTACAAGAGACCCAGTACTTC

j_gene: TRBJ1-4
abundance: -
v_gene: TRBV7-6
d_gene: -
CDR3aa: CASSPDSEPGKLFF
CDR3nt: TGTGCCAGCAGCCCGGACAGCGAGCCCGGAAAACTGTTTTTT

j_gene: TRBJ2-1
abundance: many
v_gene: TRBV29-1
d_gene: -
CDR3aa: CSVEAVLSYNEQFF
CDR3nt: TGCAGCGTTGAAGCAGTCCTCTCCTACAATGAGCAGTTCTTC

j_gene: TRBJ2-3
abundance: many
v_gene: TRBV3-1
d_gene: -
CDR3aa: CASSQDPARGGDTQYF
CDR3nt: TGTGCCAGCAGCCAAGATCCAGCCAGGGGAGGAGATACGCAGTATTTT

j_gene: TRBJ1-6
abundance: many
v_gene: TRBV28
d_gene: TRBD1
CDR3aa: CASSDYRGTSPLHF
CDR3nt: TGTGCCAGCAGTGACTACAGGGGCACTTCACCCCTCCACTTT

j_gene: TRBJ2-7
abundance: -
v_gene: TRBV20-1
d_gene: -
CDR3aa: CSASTGTPEQYF
CDR3nt: TGCAGTGCTAGTACAGGGACCCCCGAGCAGTACTTC

j_gene: TRBJ2-1
abundance: -
v_gene: TRBV3-1
d_gene: TRBD2
CDR3aa: CASSQNTGTSAGQFF
CDR3nt: TGTGCCAGCAGCCAGAACACCGGGACTAGCGCTGGGCAGTTCTTC

j_gene: TRBJ2-5
abundance: few
v_gene: TRBV14
d_gene: -
CDR3aa: CASSQDSLAEETQYF
CDR3nt: TGTGCCAGCAGCCAAGATTCTCTAGCCGAAGAGACCCAGTACTTC

j_gene: TRBJ1-2
abundance: many
v_gene: TRBV2
d_gene: -
CDR3aa: CASSERRSGGGYTF
CDR3nt: TGTGCCAGCAGTGAACGGAGGTCGGGCGGTGGCTACACCTTC

j_gene: TRBJ2-1
abundance: few
v_gene: TRBV7-3
d_gene: -
CDR3aa: CASSLTLGGEQFF
CDR3nt: TGTGCCAGCAGCTTAACGTTGGGCGGTGAGCAGTTCTTC

j_gene: TRBJ2-7
abundance: few
v_gene: TRBV7-2
d_gene: TRBD2
CDR3aa: CASSRPPGLAGSGVVFGEQYF
CDR3nt: TGTGCCAGCAGCCGTCCCCCCGGGCTAGCGGGTTCTGGGGTGGTATTTGGCGAGCAGTACTTC

j_gene: TRBJ2-1
abundance: -
v_gene: TRBV6-1
d_gene: TRBD2
CDR3aa: CASASLAGDKGGNEQFF
CDR3nt: TGTGCCAGTGCGTCCCTAGCGGGGGATAAAGGGGGCAATGAGCAGTTCTTC

j_gene: TRBJ2-7
abundance: -
v_gene: TRBV7-9
d_gene: TRBD1
CDR3aa: CASTWTGEAYEQYF
CDR3nt: TGTGCCAGCACCTGGACAGGGGAGGCCTACGAGCAGTACTTC

j_gene: TRBJ2-5
abundance: -
v_gene: TRBV29-1
d_gene: -
CDR3aa: CSVEGGGHETQYF
CDR3nt: TGCAGCGTTGAAGGGGGGGGGCACGAGACCCAGTACTTC

j_gene: TRBJ2-3
abundance: many
v_gene: TRBV20-1
d_gene: -
CDR3aa: CSARDPDTQYF
CDR3nt: TGCAGTGCTAGAGATCCGGATACGCAGTATTTT

j_gene: TRBJ2-7
abundance: few
v_gene: TRBV19
d_gene: -
CDR3aa: CASAQGGTLTYEQYF
CDR3nt: TGTGCCAGCGCCCAGGGGGGGACGCTAACCTACGAGCAGTACTTC